This T cell receptor beta chain was recorded in a study of blood T cell repertoires in COVID-19. Across the whole study: Samples of COVID-19 (acute and convalescent) were obtained from the United States, Italy and Spain.

Under the authors' procedure: Researchers report that nucleated cell counts were estimated from reference gene primer amplification. Here immunoSEQ multiplex PCR was the method, and the copy in TCRdb shows in-frame clones only, minus some. V and J calls and clone size are as listed in that table; D and trimming were resolved from the DNA. This table holds 200,000 to 250,000 clones, 85% to 90% found once. The CDR3 spans 15 residues. The germline gives CDR1 MNHEY, CDR2 SVGEGT. The ends were cut back, 0 bases at V and 5 bases at J, with 10 bases in the middle. The clonotype originates from a man under 40 with COVID-19, enrolled during active disease. The V gene is TRBV6-2 or TRBV6-3, the J gene TRBJ1-4; a weak D match, TRBD1 (5 bases). Source material: peripheral blood. CDR3 sequence: CASSYSKGLNEKLFF. The CDR3 coding sequence is TGTGCCAGCAGTTACTCAAAGGGGCTAAATGAAAAACTGTTTTTT.